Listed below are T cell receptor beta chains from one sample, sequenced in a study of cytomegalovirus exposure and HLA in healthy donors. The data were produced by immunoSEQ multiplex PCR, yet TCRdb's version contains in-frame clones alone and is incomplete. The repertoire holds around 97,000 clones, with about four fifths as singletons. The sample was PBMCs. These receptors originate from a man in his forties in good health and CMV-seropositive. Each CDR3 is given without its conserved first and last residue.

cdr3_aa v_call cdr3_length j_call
ATSGSSSYEQY TRBV28 11 TRBJ2-7
AQGQGGSNSPLH TRBV7-2 12 TRBJ1-6
SVSRGRGTYEQY TRBV29-1 12 TRBJ2-7
ASSLSARVDTEAF TRBV5-1 13 TRBJ1-1
ASSTNSGAEQY TRBV7-3 11 -
ASSTGQVNYGYT TRBV28 12 TRBJ1-2
ASSLGTLAKNIQY TRBV28 13 TRBJ2-4
ASSLRTGANEQF TRBV7-6 12 TRBJ2-1
ASSPMPRPVGSNTEAF TRBV18 16 TRBJ1-1
ASSSQGGHEQY TRBV7-9 11 TRBJ2-7
ASSATSGGQGEQF TRBV2 13 TRBJ2-1
ASSLKFGQVNQPQH TRBV27 14 TRBJ1-5
ASTQFFQETQY TRBV6-1 11 TRBJ2-5
ASSLQGASLNGYT TRBV7-6 13 TRBJ1-2
ASREDRVWNSPLH TRBV27 13 TRBJ1-6
ASSLRQGGETQY TRBV19 12 TRBJ2-5
AIRDRDRVGNEQF TRBV10-3 13 TRBJ2-1
ASSQDGGRKPQH TRBV4-2 12 TRBJ1-5
ATLRDRATQPQH TRBV6-1 12 TRBJ1-5
ASRRDRGPGNQPQH TRBV7-8 14 TRBJ1-5
ASSIVGGVLNEQF TRBV19 13 TRBJ2-1
ASSFQGRGSGANVLT TRBV5-6 15 TRBJ2-6